Detailed here is one T cell receptor (beta chain). The target antigen is unknown. The protocol was immunoSEQ multiplex PCR, while the TCRdb copy is restricted to in-frame clones and leaves out a portion. The table shows around 140,000 clones, with 92% occurring only once. The data belong to a study of T cell responses to AZD1222 COVID-19 vaccine. Overall study findings and caveats: Vaccine-associated CD4 TCRs ranged over spike, dominating at 160-218 and 743-854. Most donors were white British, females outnumbered males, and clonal diversity was possibly underestimated.

Trimming took 0 bases from V and 1 from J, leaving 12 bases between them. From germline, CDR1 is MDHEN and CDR2 SYDVKM. The CDR3 runs 16 residues. Second-dose intervals of approximately 4 or approximately 12 weeks were pooled. This rearrangement joins TRBV28 to TRBJ1-1; no clear D gene. The TCR was taken from an adult who received the AZD1222 COVID-19 vaccine. Sequencing was performed on peripheral blood, taken 28 days after the second AZD1222 dose. The DNA of the CDR3 is TGTGCCAGCAGTTTATGGGGTTCGCGGACGAACACTGAAGCTTTCTTT. This sequence encodes CASSLWGSRTNTEAFF.